Listed below are T cell receptor beta chains from one sample, sequenced in a study of CD8+ T cells in alopecia areata. Sequenced by immunoSEQ multiplex PCR; TCRdb stores in-frame clones only, minus some. The profile shows 150,000 or so clones, 49% of them singletons. This material consisted of CD8+ T cells sorted from blood, taken at week 0. The receptors were sampled from a human donor with alopecia areata. CDR3s include the opening cysteine and the closing phenylalanine or tryptophan. The D gene is left open where the match is weak. Clone size appears in some rows only: once, few, many, or a class for an expanded clone.

cdr3_aa | cdr3_nt | j_call | cdr3_length | d_call | v_call | clone_size
CASSIVVALNEQFF | TGTGCCAGTAGTATAGTTGTGGCTCTCAATGAGCAGTTCTTC | TRBJ2-1 | 14 | NA | TRBV19 | NA
CASSLEGAVNQPQHF | TGTGCCAGCAGTTTAGAGGGGGCGGTCAATCAGCCCCAGCATTTT | TRBJ1-5 | 15 | TRBD1 | TRBV27 | NA
CASYNYISGANVLTF | TGTGCCAGCTACAATTACATCTCTGGGGCCAACGTCCTGACTTTC | TRBJ2-6 | 15 | NA | TRBV13 | once
CASSQDQEEGAWSQYF | TGCGCCAGCAGCCAAGATCAGGAAGAGGGCGCGTGGTCGCAGTACTTC | TRBJ2-7 | 16 | NA | TRBV4-1 | NA
CASSPRTGDNVIEQFF | TGTGCCAGCAGCCCCAGGACAGGGGACAATGTCATTGAGCAGTTCTTC | TRBJ2-1 | 16 | TRBD1 | TRBV7-3 | NA
CASSETGGIQPQHF | TGTGCCAGCAGTGAAACAGGGGGAATTCAGCCCCAGCATTTT | TRBJ1-5 | 14 | TRBD1 | TRBV2 | few
CASSLAGRGQEQFF | TGCGCCAGCAGCTTGGCGGGGCGGGGGCAGGAGCAGTTCTTC | TRBJ2-1 | 14 | NA | TRBV5-1 | NA
CASSERTARSGANVLTF | TGTGCCAGCAGCGAACGGACAGCGAGGTCTGGGGCCAACGTCCTGACTTTC | TRBJ2-6 | 17 | NA | TRBV27 | many
CSVGGGFNEQFF | TGCAGCGTCGGAGGGGGTTTCAATGAGCAGTTCTTC | TRBJ2-1 | 12 | NA | TRBV29-1 | few
CASSPRAASSGANVLTF | TGTGCCAGCAGCCCCCGGGCGGCTTCCTCTGGGGCCAACGTCCTGACTTTC | TRBJ2-6 | 17 | NA | TRBV7-9 | few
CASSLTRQAVEAFF | TGTGCCAGCAGTTTAACTAGACAGGCCGTGGAAGCTTTCTTT | TRBJ1-1 | 14 | NA | TRBV27 | NA
CASSLGFDQPQHF | TGTGCCAGCAGTCTGGGGTTCGATCAGCCCCAGCATTTT | TRBJ1-5 | 13 | NA | TRBV27 | NA
CASSLPPNEQFF | TGTGCCAGCAGCTTGCCGCCCAATGAGCAGTTCTTC | TRBJ2-1 | 12 | NA | TRBV5-4 | NA
CASSQGLAGPYEQYF | TGCGCCAGCAGCCAAGGACTAGCGGGCCCCTACGAGCAGTACTTC | TRBJ2-7 | 15 | TRBD2 | TRBV4-3 | NA
CASSLGTGNTEAFF | TGTGCCAGCAGCTTAGGGACAGGGAACACTGAAGCTTTCTTT | TRBJ1-1 | 14 | TRBD1 | TRBV5-4 | few
CASSFRESLNNSPLHF | TGTGCCAGCAGTTTTCGAGAGAGTCTCAATAATTCACCCCTCCACTTT | TRBJ1-6 | 16 | NA | TRBV6-5 | NA
CASSNPRGPCYEQYF | TGTGCCAGCAGTAACCCCAGGGGACCCTGCTACGAGCAGTACTTC | TRBJ2-7 | 15 | NA | TRBV25-1 | NA
CASSLGAGDYNEQFF | TGTGCCAGCAGCTTGGGCGCAGGGGACTACAATGAGCAGTTCTTC | TRBJ2-1 | 15 | NA | TRBV5-4 | NA
CAWSLSTSTDTQYF | TGTGCCTGGAGCCTCTCGACAAGCACAGATACGCAGTATTTT | TRBJ2-3 | 14 | NA | TRBV30 | once
CASSQAVASNQPQHF | TGCGCCAGCAGCCAAGCCGTGGCAAGCAATCAGCCCCAGCATTTT | TRBJ1-5 | 15 | NA | TRBV4-1 | NA
CASSENDEQYF | TGTGCCAGCAGTGAAAATGACGAGCAGTACTTC | TRBJ2-7 | 11 | NA | TRBV25-1 | NA
CASSVLRDRGGDQPQHF | TGTGCCAGCAGTGTGTTAAGGGACAGGGGAGGGGATCAGCCCCAGCATTTT | TRBJ1-5 | 17 | TRBD1 | TRBV2 | once
CASSSNWAVEAFF | TGTGCCAGCAGCTCGAATTGGGCTGTTGAAGCTTTCTTT | TRBJ1-1 | 13 | NA | TRBV13 | NA
CASSPGESYGYTF | TGTGCCAGCAGCCCAGGGGAGAGTTACGGCTACACCTTC | TRBJ1-2 | 13 | NA | TRBV9 | NA
CASSQGAGYEQYF | TGCGCCAGCAGCCAGGGGGCTGGTTACGAGCAGTACTTC | TRBJ2-7 | 13 | TRBD1 | TRBV5-1 | once
CATFSGELFF | TGTGCCACCTTCAGCGGGGAGCTGTTTTTT | TRBJ2-2 | 10 | NA | TRBV19 | few
CASSPQRGATDTQYF | TGTGCCAGCAGCCCTCAGCGGGGGGCCACAGATACGCAGTATTTT | TRBJ2-3 | 15 | TRBD2 | TRBV7-8 | many
CASSSTRAGDQPQHF | TGTGCCAGCAGCTCCACTAGGGCAGGGGATCAGCCCCAGCATTTT | TRBJ1-5 | 15 | NA | TRBV7-9 | medium-sized
CASRWTETQYF | TGTGCCAGCAGATGGACGGAGACCCAGTACTTC | TRBJ2-5 | 11 | NA | TRBV6-6 | NA